The clone carrying this T cell receptor beta chain was seen a handful of times. Its antigen is undetermined. This CDR3 is built from 19 residues. CDR1 is MNHEY, CDR2 SMNVEV, per germline (reference sequence). The germline V and J ends were trimmed by 0 bases and 6 bases, with 23 bases remaining between them. These data come from a study of CD8 T cells in ankylosing spondylitis. With molecular barcodes, quantitative 5'-RACE was used to make the TCR beta libraries. TCRdb recomputed calls from the 5' RACE reads with MiXCR, one row per CDR3 protein. Of 250,000 to 300,000 distinct CDR3 sequences listed, roughly 20% are singletons. Study-level findings and limits: A motif in TCR beta, a set of several highly homologous variants, appeared characteristic of ankylosing spondylitis blood. It was reported that disease-linked clones were significantly enriched in matched ankylosing spondylitis synovial fluid.

This chain connects TRBV27 to TRBJ2-2, with TRBD2 as a possible D gene (5 bases). Sequencing used blood, either unsorted or a sorted T cell fraction (not recorded which). This sequence originates from a male donor with ankylosing spondylitis or in good health (not recorded which). The CDR3: CASSLSSFGRAESAGELFF. The DNA for the CDR3 is TGTGCCAGCAGTTTATCTTCTTTTGGGCGGGCAGAATCAGCCGGGGAGCTGTTTTTT.